A selection of T cell receptor beta chains follows, all from one sample in a study of Graves' ophthalmopathy and Graves' hyperthyroidism. One entry per CDR3 protein results from TCRdb running MiXCR on the multiplex PCR reads. The repertoire holds 680,000 or so distinct CDR3 sequences, with over 20% as singletons. Specimen: peripheral blood. These TCRs come from a woman between 18 and 29 years old with stable Graves' hyperthyroidism. Some clones in this sample may be carry-over from other donors' samples. CDR3s include the opening cysteine and the closing phenylalanine or tryptophan. A D gene is named only where the DNA matches it firmly. Some rows have no size entry. The others give once, few or many, or a class for an expanded clone.

TRBV11-1	TRBJ2-2	.	.	TGTGCCAGCAGCCTATGGGGGGTCGGGGAGCTGTTTTTT	CASSLWGVGELFF
TRBV28	TRBJ2-7	.	.	TGTGCCAGCACCGTGCGGGCAATCTCCTACGAGCAGTACTTC	CASTVRAISYEQYF
TRBV4-2	TRBJ1-3	.	few	TGTGCCAGCAGCCAAGGCGAGGCGGGGACTGGAAACACCATATATTTT	CASSQGEAGTGNTIYF
TRBV9	TRBJ1-1	.	.	TGTGCCAGCAGCGTAGGACAGGCTTCTGAAGCTTTCTTT	CASSVGQASEAFF
TRBV4-1	TRBJ1-2	.	few	TGCGCCAGCAGCCAAGATGCCGGGATAGGCTACACCTTC	CASSQDAGIGYTF
TRBV12-3/TRBV12-4	TRBJ2-4	.	many	TGTGCCAGCAGTTTAGGCAGGCGGGAAAACATTCAGTACTTC	CASSLGRRENIQYF
TRBV12-3/TRBV12-4	TRBJ1-1	TRBD1	few	TGTGCCAGCAGGCTAGCCCAGGGGGAAATAACTGAAGCTTTCTTT	CASRLAQGEITEAFF
TRBV2	TRBJ1-6	.	many	TGTGCCAGCAGTAACCATAATTCACCCCTCCACTTT	CASSNHNSPLHF
TRBV15	TRBJ2-2	.	many	TGTGCCACCAGCAGAGATTTGGGTACGAACACCGGGGAGCTGTTTTTT	CATSRDLGTNTGELFF
TRBV11-3	TRBJ1-2	.	.	TGTGCCAGCAGCAGGGAGGGAGCTAACTATGGCTACACCTTC	CASSREGANYGYTF
TRBV15	TRBJ1-2	.	many	TGTGCCACCAGCAGAGATTACACGGCCCCACACGGCTACACCTTC	CATSRDYTAPHGYTF
TRBV6-5	TRBJ2-7	.	many	TGTGCCAGCAGTTACGATCCGCAGGGGTTCTACGAGCAGTACTTC	CASSYDPQGFYEQYF
TRBV27	TRBJ1-2	.	.	TGTGCCAGCAGTTTTGAGGGGTCAGACTATGGCTACACCTTC	CASSFEGSDYGYTF
TRBV24-1	TRBJ1-5	TRBD1	many	TGTGCCACCAGTGACCCGGACAGGGAGGGTCAGCCCCAGCATTTT	CATSDPDREGQPQHF
TRBV2	TRBJ1-2	TRBD1	.	TGTGCCAGCGGCCAGGGGGATCATGGCTACACCTTC	CASGQGDHGYTF
TRBV5-4	TRBJ2-7	.	.	TGTGCCAGCAGTTTTGATCTACAGGGTGTGGGTGAGCAGTACTTC	CASSFDLQGVGEQYF
TRBV7-7	TRBJ2-4	TRBD1	few	TGTGCCAGCAGCACCACAGGGGGGTGCATTCAGTACTTC	CASSTTGGCIQYF
TRBV12-3/TRBV12-4	TRBJ1-5	.	many	TGTGCCAGCAGATTAGGGGCCGTCATCAATCAGCCCCAGCATTTT	CASRLGAVINQPQHF
TRBV7-2	TRBJ2-3	.	many	TGTGCCAGCAGCTCCGCTGCGGATACGCAGTATTTT	CASSSAADTQYF
TRBV29-1	TRBJ1-1	.	many	TGCACCCTCGGAGGCACTGAAGCTTTCTTT	CTLGGTEAFF
TRBV14	TRBJ2-7	TRBD2	few	TGTGCCAGCAGCCAAGGACTAGCGGGAGTAAGCGAGCAGTACTTC	CASSQGLAGVSEQYF
TRBV28	TRBJ2-5	.	many	TGTGCCAGCATAAAAGGTGCGACCGAGACCCAGTACTTC	CASIKGATETQYF
TRBV2	TRBJ1-1	.	.	TGTGCCAGCTCCCGAGGGTCAGTTAACAGATGGGAAGCTTTCTTT	CASSRGSVNRWEAFF
TRBV3-1	TRBJ2-5	TRBD1	.	TGTGCCAGCAGCCCCTTGGACAGGGGGCCGGAGACCCAGTACTTC	CASSPLDRGPETQYF
TRBV6-1	TRBJ2-7	TRBD1	many	TGTGCCAGCAGTCCAACCTGGACAGGGGTCGAGCAGTACTTC	CASSPTWTGVEQYF
TRBV30	TRBJ1-1	TRBD1	many	TGTGCCTGGAACAGGGGTTATACTGAAGCTTTCTTT	CAWNRGYTEAFF
TRBV20-1	TRBJ2-7	.	many	TGCAGTGCTAGAAGGGGTCCAGACGAGCAGTACTTC	CSARRGPDEQYF
TRBV28	TRBJ1-1	.	.	TGTGCCAGCAATATACCCGGCAGGGTTAACACTGAAGCTTTCTTT	CASNIPGRVNTEAFF
TRBV10-3	TRBJ1-2	.	.	.	CATAQPGLSNYGCTF
TRBV4-2	TRBJ1-2	.	.	TGTGCCAGCAGCCAAGAGGGAAGGGGGGATGGCTACACCTTC	CASSQEGRGDGYTF
TRBV6-5	TRBJ1-2	TRBD1	many	TGTGCCAGCAGCTTCGACAGGGTTGTTGGCTACACCTTC	CASSFDRVVGYTF
TRBV6-2/TRBV6-3	TRBJ2-2	TRBD1	many	TGTGCCAGCAGTCCCTGGACAGGGCAAGCAAGGGGCGGGGAGCTGTTTTTT	CASSPWTGQARGGELFF
TRBV3-1	TRBJ1-6	.	few	TGTGCCAGCAGCCGAGGTTCCAGAAATTCACCCCTCCACTTT	CASSRGSRNSPLHF
TRBV7-8	TRBJ1-1	.	few	TGTGCCAGCAGCTCAAACACCATGAACACTGAAGCTTTCTTT	CASSSNTMNTEAFF
TRBV12-3/TRBV12-4	TRBJ1-2	TRBD1	many	TGTGCCAGCAGTTTAGGGACAGGGGGCTTAACGGCCTATGGCTACACCTTC	CASSLGTGGLTAYGYTF
TRBV7-2	TRBJ1-6	.	.	TGTGCCAGCAGCTTAGAAGCAGAGGGAGGCAGGTCACCCCTCCACTTT	CASSLEAEGGRSPLHF
TRBV11-2	TRBJ2-5	.	many	TGTGCCAGCAGCCCCCGCCTTGGTCAAGAGACCCAGTACTTC	CASSPRLGQETQYF
TRBV11-1	TRBJ2-7	TRBD1	few	TGTGCCAGCAGCTCACCTAAAACAGGGGTCGGAAACCTCTACGAGCAGTACTTC	CASSSPKTGVGNLYEQYF
TRBV19	TRBJ1-2	.	many	TGTGCCAGTAGTATGACAGTCTATGGCTACACCTTC	CASSMTVYGYTF
TRBV6-5	TRBJ1-1	.	many	TGTGCCAGCAGTTACGGGGTGTCTATGAACACTGAAGCTTTCTTT	CASSYGVSMNTEAFF
TRBV20-1	TRBJ1-1	.	.	TGCAGTGCTAGAAAACCCCCGGCTTTCTTT	CSARKPPAFF
TRBV4-1	TRBJ2-7	TRBD2	few	TGCGCCAGCAGCCAAGAACCGGGGGGGACTAGCGGGAGAAGAAGCCTCGAGCAGTACTTC	CASSQEPGGTSGRRSLEQYF
TRBV24-1	TRBJ2-7	.	few	TGTGCCACCCAGGCCAGCGCCGACTACGAGCAGTACTTC	CATQASADYEQYF
TRBV5-1	TRBJ2-2	TRBD1	few	TGCGCCAGCAGCGAGGACAGGGGCATCTCCCTGAACACCGGGGAGCTGTTTTTT	CASSEDRGISLNTGELFF
TRBV5-6	TRBJ2-5	.	many	TGTGCCAGCAGCGGGGGACCGCTCCAAGAGACCCAGTACTTC	CASSGGPLQETQYF